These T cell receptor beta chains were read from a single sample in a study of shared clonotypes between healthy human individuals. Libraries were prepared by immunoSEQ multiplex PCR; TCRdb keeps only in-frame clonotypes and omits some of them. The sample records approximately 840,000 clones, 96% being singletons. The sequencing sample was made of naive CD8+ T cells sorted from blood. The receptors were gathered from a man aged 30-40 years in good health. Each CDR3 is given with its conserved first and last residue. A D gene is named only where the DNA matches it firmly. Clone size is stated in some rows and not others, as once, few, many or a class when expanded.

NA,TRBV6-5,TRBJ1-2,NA,CASSYSRAEGYTF,TGTGCCAGCAGTTACTCGAGGGCTGAGGGCTACACCTTC
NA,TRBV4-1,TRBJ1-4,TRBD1,CASSQEWDRPRELFF,TGCGCCAGCAGCCAAGAATGGGACAGGCCTCGGGAACTGTTTTTT
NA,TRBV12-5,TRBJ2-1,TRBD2,CASGVGTSGRDEQFF,TGTGCTAGTGGTGTCGGGACTAGCGGGAGAGATGAGCAGTTCTTC
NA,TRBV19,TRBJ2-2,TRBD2,CASRIAGVVTGELFF,TGTGCCAGTAGAATAGCGGGAGTCGTTACCGGGGAGCTGTTTTTT
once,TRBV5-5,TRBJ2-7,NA,CASSLEVGYEQYF,TGTGCCAGCAGCTTGGAGGTCGGGTACGAGCAGTACTTC
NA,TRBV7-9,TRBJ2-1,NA,CASGSSSAEQFF,TGTGCCAGCGGATCGTCTTCGGCTGAGCAGTTCTTC
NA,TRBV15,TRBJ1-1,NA,CATSLTGRDFMNTEAFF,TGTGCCACCAGCCTAACAGGAAGAGATTTCATGAACACTGAAGCTTTCTTT
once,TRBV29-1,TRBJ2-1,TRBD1,CSVGDRAYNEQFF,TGCAGCGTTGGGGACAGGGCCTACAATGAGCAGTTCTTC
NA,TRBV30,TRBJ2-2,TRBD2,CAWSVAGGPSTGELFF,TGTGCCTGGAGTGTCGCGGGAGGGCCCAGCACCGGGGAGCTGTTTTTT
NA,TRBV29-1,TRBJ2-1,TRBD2,CSVEGTTSGRANNEQFF,TGCAGCGTTGAAGGGACTACTAGCGGGAGGGCCAATAATGAGCAGTTCTTC